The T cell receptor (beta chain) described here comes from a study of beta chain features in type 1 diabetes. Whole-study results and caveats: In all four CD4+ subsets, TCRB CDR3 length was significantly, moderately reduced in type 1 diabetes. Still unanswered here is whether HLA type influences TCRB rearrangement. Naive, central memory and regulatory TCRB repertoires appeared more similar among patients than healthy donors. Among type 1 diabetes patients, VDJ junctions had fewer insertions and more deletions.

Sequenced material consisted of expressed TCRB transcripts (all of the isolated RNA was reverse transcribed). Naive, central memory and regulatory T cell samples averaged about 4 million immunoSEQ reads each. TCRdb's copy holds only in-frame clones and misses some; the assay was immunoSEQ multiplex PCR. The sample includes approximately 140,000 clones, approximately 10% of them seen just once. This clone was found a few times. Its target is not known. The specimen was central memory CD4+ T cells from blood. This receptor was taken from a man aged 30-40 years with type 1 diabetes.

This chain's CDR3 is CASSPSGGAGTGELFF. The CDR3 coding sequence is TGCGCCAGCAGCCCGAGCGGGGGGGCCGGGACCGGGGAGCTGTTTTTT. This chain connects TRBV5-1 to TRBJ2-2; 10 bases map to TRBD2. With 4 bases clipped from V and 5 bases from J, the junction kept 8 bases outside the gene matches. The CDR3 sequence is 16 residues long. Germline lookup yields CDR1 SGHRS and CDR2 YFSETQ.